This TCR beta chain derives from a study of T cells in Graves' hyperthyroidism and ophthalmopathy. J was trimmed by 8 bases and V by 4 bases; bases with no gene match: 13. The CDR3 loop spans 15 amino acids. The germline V gene has CDR1 MGHRA and CDR2 YSYEKL. Researchers amplified the TCR beta CDR3 regions from RNA transcripts. First-round RT-PCR targeting the TCR CDR3 was performed with the HTBI primer set. A single record per CDR3 protein comes from TCRdb applying MiXCR to the multiplex PCR reads. The repertoire holds hundreds of thousands of distinct CDR3 sequences, with less than 20% as singletons. There are a few counts of this clonotype. The antigen is undetermined. Study results and caveats: Most thyroid clonotypes with frequency above 0.001 were detected in blood.

The sequence was collected from a woman aged 18 to 35 with Graves' hyperthyroidism. The sequencing input was blood. This rearrangement joins TRBV4-1 to TRBJ1-2, with 7 bases identical to TRBD1. DNA of the CDR3: TGCGCCAGCAGCCGATGGGGCCAGAACAGGGGCGGCTACACCTTC. Protein sequence: CASSRWGQNRGGYTF.